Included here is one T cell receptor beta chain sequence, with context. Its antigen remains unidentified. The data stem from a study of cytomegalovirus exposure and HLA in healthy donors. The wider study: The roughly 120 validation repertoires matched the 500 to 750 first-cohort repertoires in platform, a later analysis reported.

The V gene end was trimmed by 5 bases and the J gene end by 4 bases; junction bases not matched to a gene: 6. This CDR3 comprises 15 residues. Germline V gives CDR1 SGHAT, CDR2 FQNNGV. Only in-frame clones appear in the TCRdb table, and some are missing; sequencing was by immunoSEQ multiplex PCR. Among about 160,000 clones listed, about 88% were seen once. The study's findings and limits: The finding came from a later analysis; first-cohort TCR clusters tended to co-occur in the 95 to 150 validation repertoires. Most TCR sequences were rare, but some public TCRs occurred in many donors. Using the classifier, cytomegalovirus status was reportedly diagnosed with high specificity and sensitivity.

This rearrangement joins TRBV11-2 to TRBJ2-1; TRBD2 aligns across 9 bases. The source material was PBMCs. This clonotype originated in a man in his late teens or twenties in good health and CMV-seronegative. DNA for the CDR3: TGTGCCAGCAGCCACCCTAGCGGGGTTTACAATGAGCAGTTCTTC. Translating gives CASSHPSGVYNEQFF.